This is a list of T cell receptor beta chains from one sample in a study of cytomegalovirus exposure and HLA in healthy donors. TCRdb keeps only in-frame clones here, not all; method: immunoSEQ multiplex PCR. The sample holds over 110,000 clones; about four fifths are singletons and the top ten take roughly 4.8%. The sequenced material came from PBMCs. The receptor set was obtained from a man aged 40-49 years in good health and CMV-seronegative. The CDR3 runs from the conserved cysteine through the conserved F or W. Each record gives: J gene, V gene, CDR3 protein.

j_gene: TRBJ1-4; v_gene: TRBV11-2; CDR3aa: CASSPPGQGFEKLFF
j_gene: TRBJ1-1; v_gene: TRBV5-1; CDR3aa: CASSLTVNTEAFF
j_gene: TRBJ1-5; v_gene: TRBV5-4; CDR3aa: CASSLFQDPNQPQHF
j_gene: TRBJ2-7; v_gene: TRBV6-5; CDR3aa: CASSYSPRTGYHEQYF
j_gene: TRBJ2-7; v_gene: TRBV23-1; CDR3aa: CASSLKRQDTYEQYF
j_gene: TRBJ2-3; v_gene: TRBV28; CDR3aa: CASSSGTGRTDTQYF
j_gene: TRBJ2-1; v_gene: TRBV19; CDR3aa: CATKTSGGVGEQFF
j_gene: TRBJ1-2; v_gene: TRBV5-4; CDR3aa: CASSLQGPNYGYTF
j_gene: TRBJ1-5; v_gene: TRBV10-3; CDR3aa: CAISQGDSNQPQHF
j_gene: TRBJ2-7; v_gene: TRBV19; CDR3aa: CASSMPGGAHSSYEQYF
j_gene: TRBJ1-2; v_gene: TRBV6-6; CDR3aa: CASSYRTAVGDYGYTF
j_gene: TRBJ2-1; v_gene: TRBV28; CDR3aa: CASRLGGGGNHEQFF